These 9 T cell receptor beta chains were sequenced from one sample in a study of blood T cell repertoires in COVID-19. TCRdb's copy holds only in-frame clones and misses some; the assay was immunoSEQ multiplex PCR. This sample has about 58,000 clones, with 89% found just once. Sequencing input: peripheral blood. These receptors all stem from a woman in her sixties or seventies with active COVID-19.

CDR3 residues: CASRVSPAGGLYEQYF. CDR3 coding DNA: TGTGCCAGCAGGGTATCGCCAGCGGGGGGGTTATACGAGCAGTACTTC. The V gene is TRBV7-2, the J gene TRBJ2-7; 10 bases agree with TRBD2. With V trimmed by 6 bases and J by 4 bases, 12 bases remained unmatched. CDR1 is SGHTA and CDR2 is FQGNSA in the germline V gene. This CDR3 has 16 amino acids.

The chain combines TRBV5-8 with TRBJ1-1; possibly TRBD1 for D (5 bases). V was cut by 4 bases and J by 0 bases, with 10 bases left in between. The CDR3 has 14 residues. The germline V gene has CDR1 SGHTS and CDR2 YDEGEE. CDR3 DNA sequence: TGTGCCAGCAGCAACAGGCCCATGAACACTGAAGCTTTCTTT. Translation gives CASSNRPMNTEAFF.

The gene calls are TRBV3-1 (or the pseudogene TRBV3-2) and TRBJ1-2, with TRBD1 matching over 7 bases. V shed 4 bases, J shed 6 bases, and the junction held 14 bases outside the gene matches. The CDR3 runs to 16 residues. Germline values: CDR1 LGHDT, CDR2 YNNKEL (reference sequence). The CDR3 region is CASSLRQGPQGDGYTF. The CDR3 DNA sequence: TGTGCCAGCAGCCTTAGACAGGGCCCTCAGGGCGATGGCTACACCTTC.

The chain combines TRBV19 with TRBJ2-5, with a weak D call TRBD1 (6 bases). Germline V gene sequence: CDR1 LNHDA, CDR2 SQIVND (reference sequence). The V end was cut by 3 bases, the J end by 5 bases, with 16 bases between. This CDR3 is built from 15 residues. CDR3 coding DNA: TGTGCCAGTAGTATTTCAACAGGGCGAAGTGAGACCCAGTACTTC. Amino acids: CASSISTGRSETQYF.

This clone appeared a single time. V is TRBV5-1 and J is TRBJ1-2; TRBD1 matches 7 bases. The CDR3 is 14 residues long. Per the germline V gene, CDR1 is SGHRS and CDR2 is YFSETQ. V dropped 0 bases and J dropped 1; count of bases not matched to a gene: 0. The CDR3 here is CASSLDRGNYGYTF. The CDR3 nucleotides are TGCGCCAGCAGCTTGGACAGGGGTAACTATGGCTACACCTTC.

This rearrangement joins TRBV7-2 to TRBJ2-2, with 8 bases fitting TRBD2. There are 15 residues in the CDR3. Unmatched junction bases numbered 7, after V lost 5 bases and J lost 5 bases. Germline loops: CDR1 SGHTA, CDR2 FQGNSA. CDR3 protein: CASSLGTSSTGELFF. In DNA, the CDR3 is TGTGCCAGCAGCCTCGGGACTAGTAGTACCGGGGAGCTGTTTTTT.

V usage is TRBV19 and J usage is TRBJ1-4; possible D gene TRBD1, 5 bases. CDR1 LNHDA and CDR2 SQIVND come from the germline V gene (reference sequence). The CDR3 covers 14 residues. V was pared by 5 bases and J by 3 bases, with 10 bases between. The CDR3 here is CASSPTVANEKLFF. CDR3 sequence (DNA): TGTGCCAGTAGTCCGACAGTAGCTAATGAAAAACTGTTTTTT.

This chain links TRBV19 with TRBJ1-6, with D unclear. The CDR3 covers 12 residues. CDR1 LNHDA and CDR2 SQIVND come from the germline V gene (reference sequence). V dropped 3 bases and J dropped 10 bases, with 7 bases sitting between them. The CDR3 region is CASSIASSPLHF. The CDR3 DNA is TGTGCCAGTAGTATTGCAAGCTCACCCCTCCACTTT.

This clone was recorded once. CDR3 in amino acids: CASSAQGWDTEAFF. The CDR3, as DNA: TGCGCCAGCAGCGCCCAGGGTTGGGACACTGAAGCTTTCTTT. The J gene is TRBJ1-1, the V gene TRBV5-1; possible D gene TRBD1, 5 bases. V lost 4 bases, J lost 3 bases, and 13 bases lay in between. This CDR3 has 14 amino acids. From germline, CDR1 is SGHRS and CDR2 YFSETQ.